Listed below are T cell receptor beta chains from one sample, sequenced in a study of radiation and T cells in renal cell carcinoma. Profiling relied on immunoSEQ multiplex PCR, and the TCRdb table lists in-frame clones only, not all of them. The sample lists roughly 100,000 clones; around 84% were seen once. The sequenced sample was blood, obtained from a patient whose treatment included radiotherapy and nephrectomy. The receptor set was obtained from a man aged 55 to 70 with renal cell carcinoma. CDR3s include the opening cysteine and the closing phenylalanine or tryptophan. A D gene is named only where the DNA matches it firmly. For some rows the clone size is stated as once, few or many, or as a class when expanded; others skip it.

v_gene: TRBV19; abundance: -; j_gene: TRBJ2-1; d_gene: -; CDR3nt: TGTGCCAGTAACCAAGGCGCCGGCGCGCAGTTCTTC; CDR3aa: CASNQGAGAQFF
v_gene: TRBV7-2; abundance: -; j_gene: TRBJ2-7; d_gene: TRBD1; CDR3nt: TGTGCCAGCAGCTCCACTATCCCCGACAGGGCCCTAGCCTACGAGCAGTACTTC; CDR3aa: CASSSTIPDRALAYEQYF
v_gene: TRBV28; abundance: -; j_gene: TRBJ1-2; d_gene: -; CDR3nt: TGTGCCAGCAGTTTAATCCGCAACTATGGCTACACCTTC; CDR3aa: CASSLIRNYGYTF
v_gene: TRBV6-6; abundance: once; j_gene: TRBJ2-3; d_gene: TRBD2; CDR3nt: TGTGCCAGCAGTTACACAGAGACTAGCGGCACAGATACGCAGTATTTT; CDR3aa: CASSYTETSGTDTQYF
v_gene: TRBV7-2; abundance: -; j_gene: TRBJ2-7; d_gene: -; CDR3nt: TGTGCCAGCAGCTTAGGGAGGTCCTCCGGCGAGCAGTACTTC; CDR3aa: CASSLGRSSGEQYF
v_gene: TRBV27; abundance: -; j_gene: TRBJ2-1; d_gene: TRBD2; CDR3nt: TGTGCCAGCAGTTTATTGGGGCGGGGGTTATACAATGAGCAGTTCTTC; CDR3aa: CASSLLGRGLYNEQFF
v_gene: TRBV19; abundance: few; j_gene: TRBJ1-5; d_gene: TRBD1; CDR3nt: TGTGCCAGTAGTATTCGGATGGGACAGGGGGCCCAGCATTTT; CDR3aa: CASSIRMGQGAQHF
v_gene: TRBV19; abundance: few; j_gene: TRBJ2-7; d_gene: -; CDR3nt: TGTGCCAGTAGTATACCTGGCAGGGGAGACGAGCAGTACTTC; CDR3aa: CASSIPGRGDEQYF
v_gene: TRBV9; abundance: -; j_gene: TRBJ2-5; d_gene: TRBD2; CDR3nt: TGTGCCAGCAGCGTAGGCCTAGCGGGTCGGTCCTCACAAGAGACCCAGTACTTC; CDR3aa: CASSVGLAGRSSQETQYF
v_gene: TRBV6-1; abundance: -; j_gene: TRBJ2-2; d_gene: -; CDR3nt: TGTGCCAGCAGGAGGAGGGACCCTAACACCGGGGAGCTGTTTTTT; CDR3aa: CASRRRDPNTGELFF
v_gene: TRBV29-1; abundance: once; j_gene: TRBJ2-2; d_gene: TRBD2; CDR3nt: TGCAGCGTTCAATTGGCGGCGGGAGGGCCGAACACCGGGGAGCTGTTTTTT; CDR3aa: CSVQLAAGGPNTGELFF
v_gene: TRBV6-5; abundance: -; j_gene: TRBJ1-1; d_gene: -; CDR3nt: TGTGCCAGCAGACTCGACACGGGCACTGAAGCTTTCTTT; CDR3aa: CASRLDTGTEAFF
v_gene: TRBV18; abundance: -; j_gene: TRBJ2-1; d_gene: -; CDR3nt: TGTGCCAGCTCACCCCCCTCACGAGGCTCCTACAATGAGCAGTTCTTC; CDR3aa: CASSPPSRGSYNEQFF
v_gene: TRBV7-2; abundance: -; j_gene: TRBJ1-2; d_gene: -; CDR3nt: TGTGCCAGCAGCTTAGAAGGACAACCACTAAGGGGCTACACCTTC; CDR3aa: CASSLEGQPLRGYTF
v_gene: TRBV19; abundance: -; j_gene: TRBJ2-2; d_gene: -; CDR3nt: TGTGCCAGTAGTCTCCTGACACCGGTCGGGGAGCTGTTTTTT; CDR3aa: CASSLLTPVGELFF
v_gene: TRBV4-2; abundance: -; j_gene: TRBJ2-2; d_gene: -; CDR3nt: TGTGCCAGCAGCCAAGAGGGGGGAGTGGGGACCGGGGAGCTGTTTTTT; CDR3aa: CASSQEGGVGTGELFF
v_gene: TRBV29-1; abundance: -; j_gene: TRBJ1-5; d_gene: -; CDR3nt: TGCAGCGTTCGGGGGGGATACAATCAGCCCCAGCATTTT; CDR3aa: CSVRGGYNQPQHF
v_gene: TRBV29-1; abundance: -; j_gene: TRBJ2-7; d_gene: -; CDR3nt: TGCAGCCCTGGAGGACGGCCAACGGCTTACTACGAGCAGTACTTC; CDR3aa: CSPGGRPTAYYEQYF
v_gene: TRBV7-3; abundance: -; j_gene: TRBJ2-1; d_gene: -; CDR3nt: TGTGCCAGCAGCCCCATGACAGGTCGGGGCAATGAGCAGTTCTTC; CDR3aa: CASSPMTGRGNEQFF
v_gene: TRBV10-1; abundance: once; j_gene: TRBJ2-7; d_gene: -; CDR3nt: TGCGCCAGCAGTGAGGCCGGGGGTAGTAACGAGCAGTACTTC; CDR3aa: CASSEAGGSNEQYF
v_gene: TRBV5-6; abundance: -; j_gene: TRBJ1-2; d_gene: -; CDR3nt: TGTGCCAGCAGCTTATCCTATGGCTACACCTTC; CDR3aa: CASSLSYGYTF
v_gene: TRBV7-8; abundance: few; j_gene: TRBJ1-5; d_gene: -; CDR3nt: TGTGCCAGCAGCAATTCCCGGGTAAGACAGCCCCAGCATTTT; CDR3aa: CASSNSRVRQPQHF
v_gene: TRBV10-1; abundance: -; j_gene: TRBJ2-5; d_gene: -; CDR3nt: TGCGCCAGCAGTGAGGTTGGAGAAGAGACCCAGTACTTC; CDR3aa: CASSEVGEETQYF
v_gene: TRBV19; abundance: -; j_gene: TRBJ2-5; d_gene: -; CDR3nt: TGTGCCAGTAGTAGGCTACAAGAGACCCAGTACTTC; CDR3aa: CASSRLQETQYF
v_gene: TRBV28; abundance: medium-sized; j_gene: TRBJ2-1; d_gene: TRBD1; CDR3nt: TGTGCCAGCATCAAAGTAGGGACAGCGTACTTCAATGAGCAGTTCTTC; CDR3aa: CASIKVGTAYFNEQFF
v_gene: TRBV27; abundance: -; j_gene: TRBJ2-3; d_gene: -; CDR3nt: TGTGCCAGCAGTCCCAGGAGGAGGGGGAGAAAAAGCACAGATACGCAGTATTTT; CDR3aa: CASSPRRRGRKSTDTQYF
v_gene: TRBV6-5; abundance: -; j_gene: TRBJ1-4; d_gene: -; CDR3nt: TGTGCCAGCAGTACAACTAATGAAAAACTGTTTTTT; CDR3aa: CASSTTNEKLFF
v_gene: TRBV30; abundance: -; j_gene: TRBJ1-2; d_gene: -; CDR3nt: TGTGCCGTGTCGGGGGCCGATTTCGTATATGGCTACACCTTC; CDR3aa: CAVSGADFVYGYTF
v_gene: TRBV28; abundance: few; j_gene: TRBJ1-1; d_gene: -; CDR3nt: TGTGCCAGCAGTTTAGGCGGAGAAGCTTTCTTT; CDR3aa: CASSLGGEAFF
v_gene: TRBV25-1; abundance: -; j_gene: TRBJ1-5; d_gene: -; CDR3nt: TGTGCCAGCAGAACAGGGTATCAGCCCCAGCATTTT; CDR3aa: CASRTGYQPQHF
v_gene: TRBV7-2; abundance: -; j_gene: TRBJ2-5; d_gene: -; CDR3nt: TGTGCCAGCAGCTTTCCGGGACCGCCTTATGAAACCCAGTACTTC; CDR3aa: CASSFPGPPYETQYF
v_gene: TRBV5-1; abundance: -; j_gene: TRBJ1-5; d_gene: -; CDR3nt: TGCGCCAGCAGCTTGGACCAGGAAAGATCCAGCAATCAGCCCCAGCATTTT; CDR3aa: CASSLDQERSSNQPQHF
v_gene: TRBV28; abundance: -; j_gene: TRBJ2-5; d_gene: TRBD2; CDR3nt: TGTGCCAGCAGTTTTCCGGGACTAGCGGGAGGTGAGACCCAGTACTTC; CDR3aa: CASSFPGLAGGETQYF
v_gene: TRBV9; abundance: -; j_gene: TRBJ2-1; d_gene: -; CDR3nt: TGTGCCAGCAGCGTAGGGGAGCAGAATGAGCAGTTCTTC; CDR3aa: CASSVGEQNEQFF
v_gene: TRBV6-5; abundance: -; j_gene: TRBJ2-6; d_gene: -; CDR3nt: TGTGCCAGCAGCTTGAGGGTGAGCGGGGCCAACGTCCTGACTTTC; CDR3aa: CASSLRVSGANVLTF
v_gene: TRBV10-3; abundance: -; j_gene: TRBJ2-2; d_gene: -; CDR3nt: TGTGCCATCAGGCGGGACGGCGACACCGGGGAGCTGTTTTTT; CDR3aa: CAIRRDGDTGELFF
v_gene: TRBV10-2; abundance: -; j_gene: TRBJ2-2; d_gene: -; CDR3nt: TGCGCCAGCAGTCCGACAGCTAAGAACACCGGGGAGCTGTTTTTT; CDR3aa: CASSPTAKNTGELFF
v_gene: TRBV30; abundance: once; j_gene: TRBJ1-2; d_gene: TRBD1; CDR3nt: TGTGCCTGGAACAGGGGGCGTCGAGGCTATGGCTACACCTTC; CDR3aa: CAWNRGRRGYGYTF
v_gene: TRBV6-1; abundance: -; j_gene: TRBJ1-4; d_gene: -; CDR3nt: TGTGCCAGCAGTGAAAGGGGGGCGAACGAAAAACTGTTTTTT; CDR3aa: CASSERGANEKLFF
v_gene: TRBV28; abundance: -; j_gene: TRBJ1-4; d_gene: -; CDR3nt: TGTGCCAGCTTCCCGGCCCAGGGGCGAGAGGAAAAACTGTTTTTT; CDR3aa: CASFPAQGREEKLFF
v_gene: TRBV15; abundance: once; j_gene: TRBJ1-1; d_gene: -; CDR3nt: TGTGCCACCAGCATAGGTTCCCTTGGGGACACTGAAGCTTTCTTT; CDR3aa: CATSIGSLGDTEAFF
v_gene: TRBV4-2; abundance: -; j_gene: TRBJ2-7; d_gene: TRBD2; CDR3nt: TGTGCCAGCAGCCAAGGAGGCGGGAGGTGGGTGGGCGAGCAGTACTTC; CDR3aa: CASSQGGGRWVGEQYF
v_gene: TRBV11-2; abundance: -; j_gene: TRBJ2-3; d_gene: -; CDR3nt: TGTGCCAGCAGCTTACTGGGGACAGATACGCAGTATTTT; CDR3aa: CASSLLGTDTQYF